The T cell receptor (beta chain) under discussion was sequenced for a study of cytomegalovirus exposure and HLA in healthy donors (dated by TCRdb to about 2017). With respect to the entire study: An earlier analysis of some 550 of the donors reported about 290 Gb of sequence data and roughly 100 million unique TCR beta sequences from 150 million to 200 million T cells. About 330 gigabases of sequencing data and 70 million to 100 million unique TCR sequences made up an early release that covered approximately 650 HLA-typed donors. Of the roughly 410 genotyped donors, less than 85% were placed in the genetic ancestry cluster associated with self-reported Caucasian donors. The study aimed to test whether signatures of past pathogen exposure could be identified by cataloging public T cell receptors. Using immunosequencing, the study profiled T cell repertoires from 666 subjects and related those repertoires to cytomegalovirus serostatus. A separate validation cohort of roughly 110 different subjects was used in addition to the roughly 640-subject first cohort. To predict cytomegalovirus infection status, the study brought together high-throughput TCR immunosequencing, statistical association of individual TCRs with disease status, and machine learning. A later analysis re-analyzed previously published TCR beta repertoires from 550 to 700 donors and added high-resolution HLA genotyping to study TCR occurrence patterns. Rather than drawing on any new phenotypic data, the later analysis identified candidate immune exposures from TCR beta sequences and the way those sequences occurred across donors. An earlier analysis of 587 of the donors used high-throughput TCR beta sequencing to judge whether each TCR beta V gene segment behaved as functional or pseudogenic. Donor age, sex, ethnicity and CMV serostatus were collected together with the repertoire data. A later genetic analysis used genome-wide SNP genotypes for about 60% of the 666 donors, treating that subset as a discovery cohort. All discovery cohort repertoires had been generated on a single sequencing platform. Both class I and class II loci were covered by HLA typing, at four-digit resolution. Typing coverage varied by locus: roughly 620-630 donors for A, B, C, DRB1 and DQB1; approximately 500 for DQA1; nearly 610 for DPA1; more than 450 for DPB1. Roughly 5 DR-DQ haplotypes were treated as single units for association and clustering because of strong linkage in the cohort. On average, around 230,000 unique TCR beta nucleotide sequences were sequenced per donor among about 400 genotyped donors of the cohort, with roughly 18% of those sequences being non-productive. Points the paper makes about the study in general: In a later genetic analysis, a missense DCLRE1C variant was associated with V-gene and J-gene trimming of TCR beta chains, and the association was replicated in an independent cohort. Linkage disequilibrium might explain the correlated functional status among segregating V segments, but an unknown experimental factor could not be excluded. Compared with equally common non-associated chains, HLA-associated TCR beta chains in a later analysis were more clonally expanded and had lower generation probabilities. In both the original and validation cohorts, the classifier was reported to diagnose cytomegalovirus status with high specificity and sensitivity. A group of highly shared sequence variants was considered likely to be a technical artifact of the sequencing pipeline. Several of the top co-occurrence clusters appeared to be linked to parvovirus B19, influenza, CMV and Epstein-Barr virus, according to a later analysis. While some public TCRs were present in many individuals, most TCR sequences turned up only very rarely across donors. A further reported finding was that TCR beta sequences accurately predicted the HLA-A and HLA-B alleles for most subjects in the first cohort. The cohort was sequenced for TCR beta chains only, and without alpha or paired-chain data the features that could be detected were limited. The authors suggested that the approach could potentially be extended to other disease states and immunological phenotypes. In a later analysis, most CMV-associated TCR beta chains were found to appear HLA-restricted, with HLA associations seemingly driven largely by CMV exposure. In a later analysis, the rate of TCR association differed among HLA loci, with DRB1 alleles having the most associated TCRs and HLA-C alleles having the fewest. In a later analysis, some 18,000 TCR beta sequences were associated with specific HLA alleles at a false discovery rate of 0.05. Because counts were too low, seventeen rarely observed V segments, including chromosome 9 orphons, were excluded from the earlier analysis of about 500 of the donors. In an earlier analysis of some 640 of the donors, most TCR beta V segments were observed in productive rearrangements about 87% or about 30% of the time, broadly matching IMGT annotations. In the study, around 150 TCR beta chains were listed as associated with cytomegalovirus. A few of the identified cytomegalovirus-associated TCR beta chains were confirmed in vitro to be specific for cytomegalovirus antigens. Compared with the approximately 670-donor mean, donors in an Asian-associated ancestry cluster had fewer N-insertions in productive TCRs, according to a later genetic analysis. Because HLA typing was unavailable for some donors at each locus, only the typed subset was used in association tests. Sequencing depth was assumed to be roughly uniform across donors in the presence/absence analyses, though that assumption may not hold. CMV serostatus was the only immune exposure information available for the cohort. Because the 87-base-pair reads could not distinguish some IMGT-functional V segments, including TRBV6-2 and TRBV6-3, those segments were excluded. When HLA alleles, especially DR and DQ, strongly co-occurred, attributing TCR associations to individual alleles was difficult.

Libraries were constructed by the immunoSEQ multiplex PCR assay. A mixture of 60 forward primers for TCR Vbeta segments and 13 reverse primers for TCR Jbeta segments was used in the multiplex PCR. The CDR3 region of rearranged TCR beta genes was amplified from genomic DNA with a multiplex PCR assay. Amplified TCR beta libraries were sequenced as 87-base-pair reads on the Illumina HiSeq System. On the study's bioinformatics: A later analysis counted approximately 74 million unique TCR beta chains across the 500 to 850 repertoires, and roughly 10 million of these chains were shared by at least two donors. A nearest-neighbor algorithm error-corrected the raw reads and collapsed the reads into unique sequences, merging closely related sequences to remove PCR and sequencing errors. Alignment of CDR3 sequences to IMGT reference sequences was used to assign V, D and J gene segments. For a sequence to be retained, a match of at least six nucleotides was required to both a V gene segment and a J gene segment. A rearrangement was called productive if the CDR3 had no stop codons and remained in frame with V and J, and every other rearrangement was called non-productive. CDR3 was defined according to IMGT convention as the region running from the second conserved V-encoded cysteine to the conserved J-encoded phenylalanine. Sequences without an unambiguous match to a single V gene segment were excluded from the earlier analysis of over 500 of the donors. In an earlier analysis of approximately 500 of the donors, a V segment was called functional when productive rearrangements were above 56.7%, and segregating when the standard deviation between donors exceeded 5%. A statistical classification framework was built to diagnose cytomegalovirus status from the catalog of TCR beta chain sequences. V and J gene assignment, in a later analysis, came from comparing TCR nucleotide sequences with IMGT/GENE-DB human TR gene sequences. The TCRdist pipeline was used in a later analysis to assign CDR3 sequences and most-parsimonious VDJ recombination scenarios. In a later analysis, each TCR beta chain was defined by its CDR3 amino acid sequence together with its V-gene family, and reads without a unique V-gene family were excluded. A later analysis removed roughly 590 highly shared, low-generation-probability nucleotide sequences to deal with suspected cross-contamination and a sequencing artifact. A later analysis calculated a clonal expansion index for each public chain from normalized within-repertoire ranks of inferred template counts. Generation probabilities in a later analysis came from a VDJ recombination model fitted to out-of-frame rearrangements, and those results were checked against IGoR. In a later analysis, TCR-TCR, TCR-HLA and TCR-CMV co-occurrence was scored with hypergeometric tests, and a repertoire-size bias correction was applied to TCR pairs. A later analysis estimated false discovery rates by permuting HLA or CMV assignments 20 times. In a later analysis, co-occurring TCRs were grouped using DBSCAN, with TCRdist sequence similarity added in when clustering inside HLA-allele-positive subsets. Co-occurrence clustering excluded repertoires with fewer than 30,000 or more than 120,000 public chains, plus five with anomalous nucleotide sharing. TCRdb stores this immuneACCESS table with in-frame sequences only. Part of the clones is absent; in the studies checked, under half of the shortfall reflects unresolved V genes, and no reason is known for the rest. V, J and clone size are taken as reported in that table, and D and trimming were inferred from the DNA itself. The sample records 100,000 to 150,000 clones, roughly 70% of which are singletons. Clones ranked in the top ten supply approximately 7% of the sample.

V ends up 6 bases short and J 6 bases short, with an unmatched junction base count of 10. CDR1 MDHEN and CDR2 SYDVKM are derived from the germline V gene. From the cysteine through the phenylalanine, the CDR3 covers 14 amino acids. The CDR3 DNA has 42 bases and is translated from base 1. The cohort comprised 550 to 700 healthy bone marrow donors. All cohort members were sampled while nominally healthy, although unrecorded immune exposures were likely present. The donor was CMV seropositive and belonged to the group of 250 to 300 seropositive cohort members. A peripheral blood sample was collected from each donor, and TCR beta sequencing was performed on peripheral blood mononuclear cells. The Qiagen DNeasy Blood Extraction Kit was used to extract genomic DNA from the blood cell samples. This clone came up once. No cognate antigen has been identified for it. Base qualities are not provided; no much larger clone lies one nucleotide away.

Sequencing was done on a sample of PBMCs. The V gene is TRBV28 and the J gene is TRBJ2-7; 8 bases in between match TRBD2. This sequence originates from a man in his forties or fifties in good health and CMV-seropositive. In nucleotide form, the sequence is TGTGCCAGCAGCGGGGGGGCGCGGTATCTCGAGCAGTACTTC. Its translation reads: CASSGGARYLEQYF.